The 13 T cell receptor gamma chains in this list originate from one sample, sequenced in a study of gamma-delta chains in newborns, infants, children (dated by TCRdb to between 2018 and 2021). Sequenced on an Illumina MiSeq. The public reads were reprocessed by TCRdb using CATT, and rows of matching DNA were later combined. Recorded for this sample are thousands of gamma-chain clones; around two thirds of them occurred a single time. The ten largest clones capture about a sixth of the sample. The source material was blood. The source is a child who was a newborn, infant or young child, either healthy, febrile or measles-vaccinated (not recorded which).

V gene TRGV2 combines with J gene TRGJP2. Since TCRdb gives no J gene, matching the DNA to germline was used here to assign it. The J segment lost 3 bases and the V segment lost 0 bases, leaving 4 bases of the junction unmatched. Germline V lookup: CDR1 EGSNGY, CDR2 YDSYNSKV. The CDR3 contains 15 residues. The DNA for the CDR3 is TGTGCCACCTGGGACGGGCCGGGTAGTGATTGGATCAAGACGTTT. Residues: CATWDGPGSDWIKTF.

The V gene corresponds to TRGV2; no J gene was called. The length of the CDR3 is 10 residues. Germline V gene data show CDR1 as EGSNGY and CDR2 as YDSYNSKV. This CDR3 reads CATCLVSKLF. DNA of the CDR3: TGTGCCACCTGCCTTGTATCAAAACTCTTT.

This clone appeared a single time. The V gene is TRGV2; the J gene was not called. Germline V CDR1 and CDR2: EGSNGY, YDSYNSKV. The CDR3 runs 14 residues. CDR3 loop: CATWDGPPIGAKLF. CDR3 coding DNA: TGTGCCACCTGGGACGGGCCCCCTATTGGGGCCAAACTCTTT.

CDR3 sequence (DNA): TGTGCCTTGTGGGAGCCGCCCTATTATAAGAAACTCTTT. Protein: CALWEPPYYKKLF. The chain employs TRGV9 and TRGJ1 or TRGJ2. Since TCRdb gives no J gene, matching the DNA to germline was used here to assign it. The junction had 6 bases not matched to a gene; V was cut back by 3 bases and J by 4 bases. Germline V gives CDR1 GITISATS, CDR2 ISYDGTV (reference sequence). CDR3 size: 13 residues.

This clone was observed a handful of times. The rearrangement links TRGV2 to TRGJ1 or TRGJ2. Because TCRdb records no J gene, it was assigned here through a match of the DNA to germline. Germline lookup yields CDR1 EGSNGY and CDR2 YDSYNSKV. This CDR3 comprises 14 residues. V gave up 0 bases and J gave up 6 bases; unmatched junction bases: 8. CDR3 sequence (DNA): TGTGCCACCTGGGACGGGCCTGGGAGTTATAAGAAACTCTTT. Translated, it gives CATWDGPGSYKKLF.

The V and J genes are TRGV9 and TRGJ1 or TRGJ2. The J gene is not listed in TCRdb, so it was assigned here from a DNA match to germline. This CDR3 is 12 amino acids long. CDR1 and CDR2 (germline): GITISATS, ISYDGTV (reference sequence). Unmatched junction bases numbered 5, after V lost 5 bases and J lost 4 bases. CDR3 loop: CALWGAYYKKLF. The CDR3 DNA sequence: TGTGCCTTGTGGGGGGCCTATTATAAGAAACTCTTT.

The chain carries TRGV5 and TRGJ1 or TRGJ2. The J gene, missing from TCRdb, was assigned here through DNA to germline matching. With V trimmed by 0 bases and J by 4 bases, 6 bases remained unmatched. CDR1 and CDR2 (germline): VINAFY, YDVSNSKD. The CDR3 runs 14 residues. CDR3 protein: CATWDRPRYYKKLF. In DNA, the CDR3 is TGTGCCACCTGGGACAGGCCGCGGTATTATAAGAAACTCTTT.

The CDR3 loop is CALWEVHSKELGKKIKVF. The CDR3 bases are TGTGCCTTGTGGGAGGTCCACAGTAAAGAGTTGGGCAAAAAAATCAAGGTATTT. The V gene is TRGV9, the J gene TRGJP. The J gene is absent in TCRdb and was assigned here via DNA matching to germline. The CDR3 has 18 amino acids. Germline V CDR1 and CDR2: GITISATS, ISYDGTV (reference sequence). Trimming cost V 1 base and J 5 bases; bases outside gene matches: 8.

The chain combines TRGV4 with TRGJ1 or TRGJ2. No J segment appears in TCRdb, so it was assigned here by matching the sequence to germline. Germline CDR1 EGSTGY, CDR2 YDSYTSSV. V shed 5 bases, J shed 0 bases, and the junction held 4 bases outside the gene matches. The CDR3 contains 13 residues. The CDR3 DNA is TGTGCCACCTGGGGCCAGAATTATTATAAGAAACTCTTT. Residues: CATWGQNYYKKLF.

The chain uses TRGV9 and TRGJP. In the absence of a J gene in TCRdb, the DNA was matched to germline to assign it here. The ends lost 2 bases at V and 4 bases at J; junction bases unmatched: 5. CDR1 is GITISATS and CDR2 is ISYDGTV in the germline V gene (reference sequence). CDR3 size: 17 residues. The DNA for the CDR3 is TGTGCCTTGTGGGAGGCAAATCAAGAGTTGGGCAAAAAAATCAAGGTATTT. As protein: CALWEANQELGKKIKVF.

Of note for this clone: A read error may produce the germline difference seen at one junction end. V is TRGV9 and J is TRGJP2. As TCRdb names no J gene, one was assigned here on the basis of a DNA match to germline. CDR1 GITISATS and CDR2 ISYDGTV come from the germline V gene (reference sequence). The CDR3 totals 16 residues. The CDR3 DNA reads as TGTGCCTTGTGGGAGGTGCACTGGAGTAGTGATCGGATCAAGACGTTT. Its protein product is CALWEVHWSSDRIKTF.

This clone appeared a few times. This chain joins TRGV4 and TRGJ1 or TRGJ2. Here the J gene came from matching the DNA to germline, since TCRdb omits it. Germline values: CDR1 EGSTGY, CDR2 YDSYTSSV. The CDR3 has 13 residues. Trimming at V came to 0 bases and at J to 5 bases, leaving 4 bases not matched to a gene. This chain's CDR3 is CATWDGRNYKKLF. CDR3 nucleotide sequence: TGTGCCACCTGGGATGGGCGTAATTATAAGAAACTCTTT.

In the case of this clone: Other DNA sequences in this specimen translate into the identical CDR3. This chain connects TRGV9 to TRGJ1 or TRGJ2. The J gene, absent from TCRdb, was called here by matching the DNA to germline. There are 13 residues in the CDR3. Germline loops: CDR1 GITISATS, CDR2 ISYDGTV (reference sequence). J was trimmed by 2 bases and V by 3 bases; bases with no gene match: 4. CDR3 DNA sequence: TGTGCCTTGTGGGAGCCCTATTATTATAAGAAACTCTTT. Encoded protein: CALWEPYYYKKLF.